What follows are 28 T cell receptor beta chains derived from one specimen sequenced in a study of T cells after yellow fever vaccination. TCRdb independently ran MiXCR on the 5' RACE reads; one entry per CDR3 protein. The sample holds 350,000 to 550,000 distinct CDR3 sequences, around 19% seen once. Material: PBMCs, obtained before the yellow fever booster vaccination. These receptor sequences come from a man aged 18-30 years who received the YFV17D yellow fever vaccine.

This clonotype turned up a few times. The chain joins TRBV20-1 to TRBJ2-3; tentatively, D is TRBD2 (6 bases). Trimming stripped 3 bases from V and 0 bases from J, with 16 bases between. Germline V CDR1 and CDR2: DFQATT, SNEGSKA (reference sequence). The CDR3 contains 16 residues. The CDR3: CSARDFSGASTDTQYF. The CDR3 coding sequence is TGCAGTGCTAGGGATTTTAGCGGAGCTAGCACAGATACGCAGTATTTT.

In its sample, this clonotype was seen a few times. CDR3 nucleotides: TGTGCCAGCAGCACGTGGAAGGCAGATACGCAGTATTTT. Its protein is CASSTWKADTQYF. The chain recombines TRBV21-1 with TRBJ2-3. TRBV21-1 is a known pseudogene. The CDR3 runs to 13 residues.

V usage is TRBV20-1 and J usage is TRBJ2-1; D call uncertain. The CDR3 covers 15 residues. Germline lookup yields CDR1 DFQATT and CDR2 SNEGSKA (reference sequence). With 3 bases removed from V and 6 bases from J, the gap between germline ends came to 18 bases. CDR3 protein: CSASPPALWGNEQFF. The CDR3 bases are TGCAGTGCTAGCCCCCCTGCCCTGTGGGGCAATGAGCAGTTCTTC.

The table lists this clonotype with a few counts. V is TRBV27 and J is TRBJ2-1, with TRBD2 matching over 9 bases. Germline V lookup: CDR1 MNHEY, CDR2 SMNVEV (reference sequence). V was pared by 5 bases and J by 7 bases, with 9 bases of the junction left unmatched. CDR3 length: 15 residues. In DNA form, the CDR3 reads TGTGCCAGCAGTCCCCCTTTGCGGGGGGGAAATGAGCAGTTCTTC. This encodes CASSPPLRGGNEQFF.

This clonotype was detected many times. The chain links TRBV9 to TRBJ2-6; D is unclear. CDR1 is SGDLS, CDR2 YYNGEE, per germline. This CDR3 has 13 residues. The V end was cut by 5 bases, the J end by 0 bases, with 3 bases between. The DNA of the CDR3 is TGTGCCAGCAGTGTCTCTGGGGCCAACGTCCTGACTTTC. It translates to CASSVSGANVLTF.

The rearrangement uses TRBV20-1 and TRBJ2-2; D is perhaps TRBD2 (6 bases). Germline CDR1 DFQATT, CDR2 SNEGSKA (reference sequence). The CDR3 loop spans 15 amino acids. V dropped 2 bases and J dropped 2 bases, with 12 bases sitting between them. This chain's CDR3 is CSARLRTTNTGELFF. CDR3 nucleotide sequence: TGCAGTGCTAGACTTCGGACTACCAACACCGGGGAGCTGTTTTTT.

This sequence joins TRBV6-1 and TRBJ1-5; 10 nucleotides line up with TRBD1. The V and J ends lost 5 bases and 6 bases, in that order; junction bases with no gene match: 7. The germline CDR1 and CDR2 sequences are MNHNS and SASEGT. The CDR3 loop spans 15 amino acids. The CDR3 nucleotides are TGTGCCAGCAGTCCGAGGACAGGGGGAGGTCAGCCCCAGCATTTT. Protein product: CASSPRTGGGQPQHF.

This clonotype showed up just a few times. This sequence joins TRBV4-2 and TRBJ2-3, with 10 bases aligning to TRBD2. CDR3 size: 17 residues. CDR1 and CDR2 from the germline V gene are LGHNA and YNFKEQ. V lost 4 bases, J lost 0 bases, and 7 bases stayed unmatched. The CDR3 sequence is CASSRRASGGSTDTQYF. CDR3 coding DNA: TGTGCCAGCAGCCGACGGGCTAGCGGGGGCAGCACAGATACGCAGTATTTT.

This clonotype was counted between two and nine times. The chain joins TRBV5-1 to TRBJ2-3; D is unclear. The CDR3 length is 14 residues. V lost 0 bases to trimming and J lost 7 bases, with 12 bases between them. CDR1 is SGHRS, CDR2 YFSETQ, per germline. The CDR3 sequence is CASSLGRVSNTQYF. The CDR3 coding sequence is TGCGCCAGCAGCTTGGGCCGGGTGTCTAATACGCAGTATTTT.

This clonotype was seen a few times. The rearrangement uses TRBV15 and TRBJ1-6; maybe TRBD1 (5 bases). The V gene lost 1 base and the J gene lost 5 bases, with 6 bases spanning the gap. CDR3 length equals 14 residues. The germline V gene encodes CDR1 LNHNV and CDR2 YYDKDF (reference sequence). The CDR3 loop reads CATSRGGNNSPLHF. The CDR3 nucleotides read TGTGCCACCAGCAGAGGGGGCAATAATTCACCCCTCCACTTT.

The genes are TRBV5-1 and TRBJ2-2, with TRBD2 matching over 12 bases. J lost 4 bases, V lost 4 bases, and 5 bases had no gene match. The CDR3 sequence is 16 residues long. Germline V gives CDR1 SGHRS, CDR2 YFSETQ. The CDR3 sequence is CASSPGLAGPTGELFF. The CDR3 region has the DNA TGCGCCAGCAGCCCAGGACTAGCGGGGCCCACCGGGGAGCTGTTTTTT.

The chain recombines TRBV5-6 with TRBJ2-1; a weak D match, TRBD2 (6 bases). V was pared by 5 bases and J by 0 bases, with 15 bases between. The CDR3 contains 16 residues. Germline lookup yields CDR1 SGHDT and CDR2 YYEEEE. CDR3 DNA: TGTGCCAGCAGTATAACGGACGGGAGCTCCTACAATGAGCAGTTCTTC. Protein: CASSITDGSSYNEQFF.

This clonotype was counted many times. The rearrangement joins TRBV30 to TRBJ1-6; D not resolved. The germline CDR1 and CDR2 sequences are GTSNPN and SVGIG (reference sequence). The CDR3 has 13 amino acids. Trimming shortened V by 0 bases and J by 7 bases, and 7 bases separated the two germline ends. The CDR3 loop is CAWSVYENSPLHF. CDR3 DNA sequence: TGTGCCTGGAGTGTATACGAGAATTCACCCCTCCACTTT. The full variable domain, rest sourced from reference TRBV30 and TRBJ1-6, is SQTIHQWPATLVQPVGSPLSLECTVEGTSNPNLYWYRQAAGRGLQLLFYSVGIGQISSEVPQNLSASRPQDRQFILSSKKLLLSDSGFYLCAWSVYENSPLHFGNGTRLTVT.

This clonotype appeared a few times. This sequence joins TRBV12-3 or TRBV12-4 and TRBJ2-7; D remains ambiguous. CDR3 size: 13 residues. V shed 0 bases and J shed 7 bases, with 10 bases lying between them. CDR3 loop: CASSLAHRGEQYF. The CDR3 bases are TGTGCCAGCAGTTTAGCGCACCGTGGAGAGCAGTACTTC.

A few counts support this clonotype. The V and J genes are TRBV18 and TRBJ1-6; no definite D call. The CDR3 spans 13 residues. V shed 3 bases and J shed 8 bases, with 8 bases lying between them. Looked up from germline, CDR1 is KGHSH and CDR2 is LQKENI. The CDR3 reads CASSPGTDSPLHF. CDR3 sequence (DNA): TGTGCCAGCTCACCGGGAACCGATTCACCCCTCCACTTT.

V gene TRBV4-3 combines with J gene TRBJ1-5; D ambiguous. V was pared by 0 bases and J by 2 bases, with 8 bases between. CDR1 is LGHNA and CDR2 is YSLEER in the germline V gene. The CDR3 runs to 15 residues. Here the CDR3 reads CASSQDRDGNQPQHF. CDR3 bases: TGCGCCAGCAGCCAAGATCGGGATGGCAATCAGCCCCAGCATTTT.

This clonotype has at least ten counts. The chain combines TRBV5-6 with TRBJ1-1; 9 bases align to TRBD1. J gave up 5 bases and V 4 bases, and 18 bases lay outside the gene matches. The CDR3 is 18 residues long. In germline, CDR1 is SGHDT, CDR2 YYEEEE. For the CDR3, the DNA is TGTGCCAGCAGCCCGGACTACGGGACAGGGTCAGAAGGAACTGAAGCTTTCTTT. Translated: CASSPDYGTGSEGTEAFF. The full variable domain, with the rest looked up from reference TRBV5-6 and TRBJ1-1, is DAGVTQSPTHLIKTRGQQVTLRCSPKSGHDTVSWYQQALGQGPQFIFQYYEEEERQRGNFPDRFSGHQFPNYSSELNVNALLLGDSALYLCASSPDYGTGSEGTEAFFGQGTRLTVV.

The genes are TRBV30 and TRBJ2-7; the D gene is possibly TRBD1 (5 bases). V lost 5 bases to trimming and J lost 1 base, with 6 bases between them. The germline gives CDR1 GTSNPN, CDR2 SVGIG (reference sequence). This CDR3 spans 11 amino acids. The CDR3 nucleotides are TGTGCCTGGCAGGGTTCCTACGAGCAGTACTTC. Translation gives CAWQGSYEQYF.

V gene TRBV6-2 or TRBV6-3 combines with J gene TRBJ1-5; the match to TRBD1 covers 8 bases. CDR1 is MNHEY, CDR2 SVGEGT, per germline. J gave up 6 bases and V 2 bases, and 6 bases lay outside the gene matches. The CDR3 extends over 15 amino acids. In nucleotides, the CDR3 is TGTGCCAGCAGTTACGCCGGGACAGGACTTCAGCCCCAGCATTTT. Its protein product is CASSYAGTGLQPQHF.

The rearrangement links TRBV5-6 to TRBJ1-2; D gene uncertain. This CDR3 is built from 15 residues. The V and J ends lost 4 bases and 6 bases respectively, with 19 bases between them. Germline loops: CDR1 SGHDT, CDR2 YYEEEE. CDR3 bases: TGTGCCAGCAGCCCCGGGCCTCATCGATCGGATGGCTACACCTTC. Translation: CASSPGPHRSDGYTF.

In its sample, this clonotype was seen a few times. V is TRBV11-1 and J is TRBJ2-2, with 7 positions matching TRBD1. There are 14 residues in the CDR3. Germline CDR1 reads SGHAT; CDR2 reads FQDESV (reference sequence). V was pared by 3 bases and J by 7 bases, with 5 bases of the junction left unmatched. The CDR3 sequence is CASSLDRSVGELFF. As DNA, the CDR3 is TGTGCCAGCAGCTTGGACAGGTCCGTCGGGGAGCTGTTTTTT.

This clonotype was detected a few times. The chain couples TRBV20-1 to TRBJ1-3, with D hard to call. Germline CDR1 reads DFQATT; CDR2 reads SNEGSKA (reference sequence). V was clipped by 0 bases and J by 4 bases, with 7 bases between them. CDR3 length equals 13 residues. CDR3 region: CSAREGGGNTIYF. CDR3 bases: TGCAGTGCTAGAGAGGGTGGGGGAAACACCATATATTTT.

The CDR3 DNA sequence: TGTGCCAGCTCAGGCAGGGTCATCTCTGGGGCCAACGTCCTGACTTTC. Translated, it gives CASSGRVISGANVLTF. The genes are TRBV18 and TRBJ2-6; D may be TRBD1 (5 bases). Trimming cost V 5 bases and J 0 bases, with 11 bases left between them. Germline V lookup: CDR1 KGHSH, CDR2 LQKENI. CDR3 length: 16 amino acids.

The chain employs TRBV6-5 and TRBJ1-1, with D hard to call. Germline CDR1 MNHEY, CDR2 SVGAGI. There are 13 residues in the CDR3. Trimming removed 7 bases at V and 6 bases at J, with 15 bases between. The CDR3 DNA reads as TGTGCCAGCATGGGTGCGGGGTACTCTGAAGCTTTCTTT. It yields the protein CASMGAGYSEAFF.

This clonotype appeared a few times. This sequence joins TRBV9 and TRBJ1-1, with D possibly TRBD1 on 6 matching bases. V was trimmed by 4 bases and J by 6 bases, leaving 16 bases between them. The CDR3 spans 14 residues. Germline CDR1 is SGDLS and CDR2 is YYNGEE. DNA for the CDR3: TGTGCCAGCAGCCCATCATGGACAGTGTCTGAAGCTTTCTTT. Encoded protein: CASSPSWTVSEAFF.

This clonotype appeared a few times. This chain uses TRBV6-5 with TRBJ1-2; D not certain. V was cut by 7 bases and J by 8 bases, with 17 bases left in between. The CDR3 length is 13 residues. From germline, CDR1 is MNHEY and CDR2 SVGAGI. The CDR3: CASKSQLLPGYTF. The CDR3 coding sequence is TGTGCCAGCAAAAGCCAGTTATTGCCCGGCTACACCTTC.

V usage is TRBV18 and J usage is TRBJ2-7, with 8 nucleotides matching TRBD2. The CDR3 has 14 amino acids. CDR1 and CDR2 from the germline V gene are KGHSH and LQKENI. V dropped 3 bases and J dropped 5; count of bases not matched to a gene: 6. The CDR3 DNA is TGTGCCAGCTCACCGGGCAGCGGGGGCAACGAGCAGTACTTC. Amino acid sequence: CASSPGSGGNEQYF.

This clonotype was counted a few times. V is TRBV4-2 and J is TRBJ1-2, with a weak D call TRBD1 (5 bases). Germline V CDR1 and CDR2: LGHNA, YNFKEQ. The length of the CDR3 is 14 residues. Trimming took 1 base from V and 3 from J, leaving 9 bases between them. The CDR3 DNA reads as TGTGCCAGCAGCCAAGGCACAGGATACTATGGCTACACCTTC. Translated, it gives CASSQGTGYYGYTF.